The entry below describes one TCR beta chain. These data originate in a study of blood T cell repertoires in COVID-19. At the level of the study: Nucleic acid was either cDNA or gDNA, and it came from T cells, B-cell-depleted T cells, or PBMCs.

Germline assignment: CDR1 LGHDT and CDR2 YNNKEL (reference sequence). The V end lost 4 bases, the J end lost 0 bases, and 9 bases lay between the germline ends. CDR3 length: 14 residues. Only in-frame clones appear in the TCRdb table, and some are missing; sequencing was by immunoSEQ multiplex PCR. This sample has roughly 56,000 clones; 70% to 90% occur once, and the top ten carry approximately 5%. The receptor was derived from a man between 65 and 85 years old with acute or convalescent COVID-19. The J gene is TRBJ1-1, the V gene TRBV3-1 (or the pseudogene TRBV3-2); D call uncertain. Sequenced: peripheral blood. CDR3 in DNA: TGTGCCAGCAGCCCGCTATTTTTGAACACTGAAGCTTTCTTT. It yields the protein CASSPLFLNTEAFF.